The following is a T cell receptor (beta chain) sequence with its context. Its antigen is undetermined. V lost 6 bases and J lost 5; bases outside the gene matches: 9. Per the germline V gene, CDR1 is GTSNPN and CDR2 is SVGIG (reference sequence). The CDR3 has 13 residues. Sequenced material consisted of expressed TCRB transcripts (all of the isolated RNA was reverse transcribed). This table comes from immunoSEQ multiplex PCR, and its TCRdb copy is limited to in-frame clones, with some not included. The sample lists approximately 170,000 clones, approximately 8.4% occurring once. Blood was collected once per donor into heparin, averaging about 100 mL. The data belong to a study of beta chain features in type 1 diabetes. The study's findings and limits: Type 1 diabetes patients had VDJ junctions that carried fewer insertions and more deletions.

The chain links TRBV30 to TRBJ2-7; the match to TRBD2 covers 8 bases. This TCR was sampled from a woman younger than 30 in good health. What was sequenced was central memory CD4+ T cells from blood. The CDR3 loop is CACRPAGVNEQYF. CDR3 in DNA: TGTGCCTGCCGTCCAGCGGGAGTGAACGAGCAGTACTTC. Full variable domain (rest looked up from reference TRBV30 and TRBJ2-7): SQTIHQWPATLVQPVGSPLSLECTVEGTSNPNLYWYRQAAGRGLQLLFYSVGIGQISSEVPQNLSASRPQDRQFILSSKKLLLSDSGFYLCACRPAGVNEQYFGPGTRLTVT.